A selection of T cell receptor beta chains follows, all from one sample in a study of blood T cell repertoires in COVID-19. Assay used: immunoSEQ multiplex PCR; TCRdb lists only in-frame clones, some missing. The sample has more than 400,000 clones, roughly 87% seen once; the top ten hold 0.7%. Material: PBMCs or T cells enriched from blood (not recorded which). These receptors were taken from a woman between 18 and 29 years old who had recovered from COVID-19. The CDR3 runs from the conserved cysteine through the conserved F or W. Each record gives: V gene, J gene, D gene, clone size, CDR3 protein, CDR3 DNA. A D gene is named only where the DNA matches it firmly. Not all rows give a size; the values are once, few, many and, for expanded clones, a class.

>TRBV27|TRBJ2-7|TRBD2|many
CASRLTSSGGAEEQYF
TGTGCCAGTCGACTGACTTCTAGCGGGGGGGCTGAGGAGCAGTACTTC
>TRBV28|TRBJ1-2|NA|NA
CASSLRGYSRYSVAGYTF
TGTGCCAGCAGTTTAAGAGGGTACAGCCGTTACTCCGTAGCAGGCTACACCTTC
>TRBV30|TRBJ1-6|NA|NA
CAWRGFRSSYNSPLHF
TGTGCCTGGAGAGGATTTAGGAGCTCCTATAATTCACCCCTCCACTTT
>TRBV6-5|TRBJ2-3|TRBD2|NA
CASFSSGLITDTQYF
TGTGCCAGCTTTTCCTCGGGACTAATCACAGATACGCAGTATTTT
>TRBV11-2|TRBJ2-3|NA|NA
CASSGPRQTLGTDTQYF
TGTGCCAGCAGCGGCCCCAGACAGACCCTCGGCACAGATACGCAGTATTTT
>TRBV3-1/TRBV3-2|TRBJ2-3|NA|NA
CASSRVRLARSDTQYF
TGTGCCAGCAGCAGGGTCCGGCTAGCGAGGTCAGATACGCAGTATTTT
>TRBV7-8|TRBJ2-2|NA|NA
CASSHLQGSSTGELFF
TGTGCCAGCAGTCACCTACAGGGATCGTCCACCGGGGAGCTGTTTTTT
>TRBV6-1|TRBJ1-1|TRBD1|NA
CASSEARRGLILNTEAFF
TGTGCCAGCAGTGAAGCGCGGAGGGGGCTGATATTGAACACTGAAGCTTTCTTT
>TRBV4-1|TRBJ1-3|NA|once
CASSPDSISGNTIYF
TGCGCCAGCAGCCCGGACAGTATCTCTGGAAACACCATATATTTT
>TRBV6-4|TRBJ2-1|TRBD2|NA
CASKRGGRFASSNEQFF
TGTGCCAGCAAGCGGGGGGGCCGGTTTGCCAGCTCCAATGAGCAGTTCTTC
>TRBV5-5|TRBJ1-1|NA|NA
CASSLGGATEAFF
TGTGCCAGCAGCTTGGGCGGGGCCACTGAAGCTTTCTTT
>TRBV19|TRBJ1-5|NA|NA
CASSIRGNQPQHF
TGTGCCAGTAGTATACGAGGGAATCAGCCCCAGCATTTT
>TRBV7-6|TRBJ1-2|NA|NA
CASSLAENYGYTF
TGTGCCAGCAGCTTAGCCGAGAACTATGGCTACACCTTC
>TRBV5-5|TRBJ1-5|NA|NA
CASSREGTGNQPQHF
TGTGCCAGCAGCCGTGAGGGCACGGGCAATCAGCCCCAGCATTTT
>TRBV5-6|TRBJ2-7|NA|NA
CASSLGGLEQYF
TGTGCCAGCAGCTTGGGAGGGCTCGAGCAGTACTTC
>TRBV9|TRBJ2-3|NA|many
CASSSTGTLLTDTQYF
TGTGCCAGCAGCTCCACTGGGACTCTCCTCACAGATACGCAGTATTTT
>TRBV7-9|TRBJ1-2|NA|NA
CASSSPQGDGGYTF
TGTGCCAGCAGCTCCCCTCAGGGTGACGGCGGCTACACCTTC
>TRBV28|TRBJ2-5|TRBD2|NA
CASKTSGVYRGDQYF
TGTGCCAGCAAAACTAGCGGGGTTTATAGGGGGGACCAGTACTTC
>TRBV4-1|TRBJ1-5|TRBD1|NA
CASSRMGQGDGQPQHF
TGCGCCAGCAGCCGCATGGGACAGGGGGACGGTCAGCCCCAGCATTTT
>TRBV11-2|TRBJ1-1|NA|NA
CASSLVRRAFF
TGTGCCAGCAGCTTAGTTCGGAGGGCTTTCTTT